The T cell receptor beta chain under discussion was sequenced for a study of response to subunit inactivated influenza vaccine. TCRdb analysed the RT-PCR reads with MiXCR anew, one entry per CDR3 protein. The sample records 160,000 or so distinct CDR3 sequences, around 9.9% being singletons. The CDR3 is made up of 13 amino acids. The germline V and J ends were trimmed by 4 bases and 1 base, with 7 bases remaining between them. Germline-derived CDR1 and CDR2 are ENHRY and SYGVKD. Whole-study findings and limits: Every seasonal influenza vaccination brings in few new T cells, the authors suggested.

This clonotype appeared many times. No antigen is known for it. Sequences were derived from non-naive T cells sorted from PBMCs, sampled about 6 weeks after vaccination. The chain is built from TRBV10-3 and TRBJ2-5; D not certain. This receptor was taken from a man in his forties or fifties who received an inactivated influenza vaccine. The CDR3 protein is CAISGNFQETQYF. CDR3 nucleotide sequence: TGTGCCATCAGTGGTAACTTCCAAGAGACCCAGTACTTC.